Included here is one T cell receptor (beta chain) sequence, with context. The assay was immunoSEQ multiplex PCR, and TCRdb's table has in-frame clones only and misses some. The profile shows about 350,000 clones, around 83% of them singletons. Documented treatment: 15 to 20 received Ad26.COV2.S at low or high dose, single or two shots; roughly five received placebo; per-sample allocation not given. Sample collection was performed on day 63 after the first vaccine or placebo injection. These data are taken from a study of Ad26.COV2.S vaccination and SARS-CoV-2 variants. The sample consisted of peripheral blood, taken in a trial of Ad26.COV2.S vaccine versus placebo. This receptor was identified in a person between 18 and 65 years old who received the Ad26.COV2.S COVID-19 vaccine or a placebo.

The CDR3 protein is CASSLGSNNQPQHF. CDR3 coding DNA: TGTGCCAGCAGCTTGGGCAGTAACAATCAGCCCCAGCATTTT. J is TRBJ1-5 and V is TRBV5-6; D remains unclear. The V gene's germline CDR1 is SGHDT and CDR2 YYEEEE. The ends were cut back, 0 bases at V and 3 bases at J, with 7 bases in the middle. CDR3 size: 14 residues. Supplemented by reference TRBV5-6 and TRBJ1-5, the full variable domain reads DAGVTQSPTHLIKTRGQQVTLRCSPKSGHDTVSWYQQALGQGPQFIFQYYEEEERQRGNFPDRFSGHQFPNYSSELNVNALLLGDSALYLCASSLGSNNQPQHFGDGTRLSIL.